These T cell receptor beta chains were read from a single sample in a study of T cell responses to AZD1222 COVID-19 vaccine. Assay: immunoSEQ multiplex PCR; the TCRdb copy retains only in-frame clones and omits some. The table has about 130,000 clones, just over 90% seen once. The starting material was peripheral blood, obtained on day 0 of AZD1222 vaccination. These receptors came from an adult in good health. CDR3s include the opening cysteine and the closing phenylalanine or tryptophan. The D gene is left open where the match is weak. Not all rows give a size; the values are once, few, many and, for expanded clones, a class.

clone size: .
D gene: .
V gene: TRBV13
J gene: TRBJ1-3
CDR3 protein: CASSEPGRWHTIYF
CDR3 DNA: TGTGCCAGCAGCGAACCAGGGAGGTGGCACACCATATATTTT

clone size: .
D gene: TRBD2
V gene: TRBV7-2
J gene: TRBJ2-3
CDR3 protein: CASSLGTSGADTQYF
CDR3 DNA: TGTGCCAGCAGCTTAGGAACTAGCGGGGCAGATACGCAGTATTTT

clone size: .
D gene: .
V gene: TRBV7-9
J gene: TRBJ1-4
CDR3 protein: CASSARGGGNEKLFF
CDR3 DNA: TGTGCCAGCAGCGCCCGTGGAGGAGGGAACGAAAAACTGTTTTTT

clone size: .
D gene: TRBD2
V gene: TRBV11-3
J gene: TRBJ2-5
CDR3 protein: CASSRSGGLETQYF
CDR3 DNA: TGTGCCAGCAGCAGAAGCGGGGGGTTAGAGACCCAGTACTTC

clone size: .
D gene: .
V gene: TRBV19
J gene: TRBJ2-7
CDR3 protein: CASSEGGTSYEQYF
CDR3 DNA: TGTGCCAGTAGTGAGGGGGGTACAAGCTACGAGCAGTACTTC

clone size: .
D gene: .
V gene: TRBV2
J gene: TRBJ2-6
CDR3 protein: CASSRQSSGANVLTF
CDR3 DNA: TGTGCCAGCAGTCGACAGAGCTCTGGGGCCAACGTCCTGACTTTC

clone size: .
D gene: TRBD1
V gene: TRBV11-3
J gene: TRBJ2-5
CDR3 protein: CASSSRTGRETQYF
CDR3 DNA: TGTGCCAGCAGCTCGAGGACAGGGCGAGAGACCCAGTACTTC

clone size: once
D gene: .
V gene: TRBV9
J gene: TRBJ1-2
CDR3 protein: CASSAPGGTVGYTF
CDR3 DNA: TGTGCCAGCAGCGCACCAGGCGGGACCGTCGGCTACACCTTC

clone size: .
D gene: TRBD1
V gene: TRBV6-4
J gene: TRBJ1-2
CDR3 protein: CASTVGEGAEGYTF
CDR3 DNA: TGTGCCAGCACCGTGGGAGAGGGGGCAGAAGGCTACACCTTC

clone size: .
D gene: .
V gene: TRBV5-1
J gene: TRBJ1-5
CDR3 protein: CASSLNGPGGGQPQHF
CDR3 DNA: TGCGCCAGCAGCTTGAATGGCCCGGGGGGAGGTCAGCCCCAGCATTTT

clone size: .
D gene: TRBD1
V gene: TRBV7-2
J gene: TRBJ1-1
CDR3 protein: CASSQRTGASKNTEAFF
CDR3 DNA: TGTGCCAGCAGCCAACGGACAGGGGCTTCCAAGAACACTGAAGCTTTCTTT